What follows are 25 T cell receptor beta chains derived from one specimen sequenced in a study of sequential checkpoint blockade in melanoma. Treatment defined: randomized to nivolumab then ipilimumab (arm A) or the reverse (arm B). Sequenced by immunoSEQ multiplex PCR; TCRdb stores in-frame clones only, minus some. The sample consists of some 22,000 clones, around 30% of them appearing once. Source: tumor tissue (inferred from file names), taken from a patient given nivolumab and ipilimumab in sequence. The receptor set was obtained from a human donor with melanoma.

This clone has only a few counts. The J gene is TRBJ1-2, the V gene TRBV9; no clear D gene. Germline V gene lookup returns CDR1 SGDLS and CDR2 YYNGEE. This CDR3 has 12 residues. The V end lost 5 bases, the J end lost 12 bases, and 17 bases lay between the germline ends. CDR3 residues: CASSKELDANTF. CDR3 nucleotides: TGTGCCAGCAGTAAAGAACTTGACGCTAACACCTTC.

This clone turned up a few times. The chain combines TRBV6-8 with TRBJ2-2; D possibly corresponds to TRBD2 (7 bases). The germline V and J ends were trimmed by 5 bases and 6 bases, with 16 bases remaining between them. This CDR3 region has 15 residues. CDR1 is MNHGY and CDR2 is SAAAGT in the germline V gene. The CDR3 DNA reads TGTGCCAGCAGTCCCCAGTCGGGGGGCCCCGGGGAGCTGTTTTTT. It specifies CASSPQSGGPGELFF.

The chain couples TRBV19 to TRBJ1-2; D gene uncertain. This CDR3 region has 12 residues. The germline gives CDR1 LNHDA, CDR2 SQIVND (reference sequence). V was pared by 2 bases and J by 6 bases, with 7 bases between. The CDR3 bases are TGTGCCAGTAGTATAAGCGGCAATGGCTACACCTTC. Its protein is CASSISGNGYTF.

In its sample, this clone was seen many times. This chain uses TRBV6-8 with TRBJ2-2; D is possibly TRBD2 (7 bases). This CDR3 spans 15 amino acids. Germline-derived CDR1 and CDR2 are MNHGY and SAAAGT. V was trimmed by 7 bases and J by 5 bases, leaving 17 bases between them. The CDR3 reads CASNERGRETGELFF. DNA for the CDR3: TGTGCCAGCAACGAAAGGGGGAGGGAGACCGGGGAGCTGTTTTTT.

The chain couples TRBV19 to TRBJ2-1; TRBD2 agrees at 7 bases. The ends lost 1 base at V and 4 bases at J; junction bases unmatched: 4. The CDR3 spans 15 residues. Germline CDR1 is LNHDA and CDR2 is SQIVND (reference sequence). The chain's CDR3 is CASSIAGLVYNEQFF. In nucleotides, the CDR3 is TGTGCCAGTAGTATAGCCGGACTAGTTTACAATGAGCAGTTCTTC.

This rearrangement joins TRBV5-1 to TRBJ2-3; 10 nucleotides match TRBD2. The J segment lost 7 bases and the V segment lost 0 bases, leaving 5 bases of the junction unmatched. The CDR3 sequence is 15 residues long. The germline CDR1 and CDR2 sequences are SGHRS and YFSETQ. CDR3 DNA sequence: TGCGCCAGCAGCTTGGGTAGCGGGGGGTTGTATACGCAGTATTTT. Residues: CASSLGSGGLYTQYF.

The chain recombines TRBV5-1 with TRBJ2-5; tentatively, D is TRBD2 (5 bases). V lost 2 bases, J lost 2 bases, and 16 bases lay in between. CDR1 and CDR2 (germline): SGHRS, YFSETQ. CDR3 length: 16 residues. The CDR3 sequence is CASSFTSSVKQETQYF. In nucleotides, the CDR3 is TGCGCCAGCAGCTTTACTAGTTCAGTAAAGCAAGAGACCCAGTACTTC.

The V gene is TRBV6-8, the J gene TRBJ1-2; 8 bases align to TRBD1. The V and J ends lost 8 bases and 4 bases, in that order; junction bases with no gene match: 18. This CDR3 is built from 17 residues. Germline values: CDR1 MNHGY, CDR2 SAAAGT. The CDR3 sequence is CASADAQGAGNGYGYTF. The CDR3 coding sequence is TGTGCCAGCGCCGACGCCCAGGGGGCTGGGAATGGCTATGGCTACACCTTC.

CDR3 loop: CASSRVSGFNEQFF. CDR3 nucleotide sequence: TGTGCCAGCAGCCGGGTCTCGGGTTTCAATGAGCAGTTCTTC. The chain links TRBV11-1 to TRBJ2-1, with no clear D. V was clipped by 5 bases and J by 6 bases, with 14 bases between them. The CDR3 totals 14 residues. Germline V gene sequence: CDR1 SGHAT, CDR2 FQDESV (reference sequence). Drawing the rest from reference TRBV11-1 and TRBJ2-1, the complete variable domain is EAEVAQSPRYKITEKSQAVAFWCDPISGHATLYWYRQILGQGPELLVQFQDESVVDDSQLPKDRFSAERLKGVDSTLKIQPAELGDSAMYLCASSRVSGFNEQFFGPGTRLTVL.

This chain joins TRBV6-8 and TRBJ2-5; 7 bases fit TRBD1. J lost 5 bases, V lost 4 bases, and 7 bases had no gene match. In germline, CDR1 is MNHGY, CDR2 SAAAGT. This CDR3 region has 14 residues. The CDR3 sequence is CASSSRQGRETQYF. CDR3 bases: TGTGCCAGCAGTTCCCGACAGGGTAGGGAGACCCAGTACTTC.

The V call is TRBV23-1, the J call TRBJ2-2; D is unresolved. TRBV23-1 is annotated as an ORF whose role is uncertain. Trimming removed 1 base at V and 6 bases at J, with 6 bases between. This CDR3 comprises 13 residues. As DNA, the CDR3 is TGCGCCAGCAGTCAATATAAGCCCGGGGAGCTGTTTTTT. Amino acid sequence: CASSQYKPGELFF.

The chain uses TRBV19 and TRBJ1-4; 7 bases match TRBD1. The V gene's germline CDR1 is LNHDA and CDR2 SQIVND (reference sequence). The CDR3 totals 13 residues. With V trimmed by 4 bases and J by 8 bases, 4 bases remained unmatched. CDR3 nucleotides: TGTGCCAGTAGTACAGGGGGGCACGAAAAACTGTTTTTT. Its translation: CASSTGGHEKLFF. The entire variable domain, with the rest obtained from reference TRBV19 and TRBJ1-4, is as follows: DGGITQSPKYLFRKEGQNVTLSCEQNLNHDAMYWYRQDPGQGLRLIYYSQIVNDFQKGDIAEGYSVSREKKESFPLTVTSAQKNPTAFYLCASSTGGHEKLFFGSGTQLSVL.

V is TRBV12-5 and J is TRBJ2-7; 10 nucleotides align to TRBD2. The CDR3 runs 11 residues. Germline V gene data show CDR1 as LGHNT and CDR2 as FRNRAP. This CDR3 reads CASGRGYEQYF. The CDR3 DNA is TGTGCCAGCGGGAGGGGCTACGAGCAGTACTTC.

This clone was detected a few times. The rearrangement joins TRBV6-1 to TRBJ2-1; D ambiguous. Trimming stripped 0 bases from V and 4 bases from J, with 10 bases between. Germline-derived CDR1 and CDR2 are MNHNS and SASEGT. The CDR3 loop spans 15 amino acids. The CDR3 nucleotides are TGTGCCAGCAGTGAAGCTCCTAATCTATACAATGAGCAGTTCTTC. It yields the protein CASSEAPNLYNEQFF.

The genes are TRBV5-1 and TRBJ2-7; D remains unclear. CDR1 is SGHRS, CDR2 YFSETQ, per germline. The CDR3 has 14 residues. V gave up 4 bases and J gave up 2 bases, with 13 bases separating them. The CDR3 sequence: CASSLLAAPYEQYF. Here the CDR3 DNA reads TGCGCCAGCAGCCTACTGGCCGCCCCCTACGAGCAGTACTTC.

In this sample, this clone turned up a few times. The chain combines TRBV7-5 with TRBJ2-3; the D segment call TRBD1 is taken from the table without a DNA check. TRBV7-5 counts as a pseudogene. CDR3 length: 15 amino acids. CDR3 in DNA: TGTGCCAGCAGCTTAGTCACAGGGGGTGTAGATACGCAGTATTTT. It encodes CASSLVTGGVDTQYF.

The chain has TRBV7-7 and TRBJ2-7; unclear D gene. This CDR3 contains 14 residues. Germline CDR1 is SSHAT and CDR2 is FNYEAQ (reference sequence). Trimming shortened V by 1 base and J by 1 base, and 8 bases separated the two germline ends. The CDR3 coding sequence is TGTGCCAGCAGCTTAGACCCGCAGTCCTACGAGCAGTACTTC. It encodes CASSLDPQSYEQYF.

The CDR3: CASSVGFGSTDTQYF. The CDR3 region has the DNA TGTGCCAGCAGCGTAGGTTTCGGTAGCACAGATACGCAGTATTTT. The chain has TRBV9 and TRBJ2-3; D is ambiguous. From germline, CDR1 is SGDLS and CDR2 YYNGEE. With 0 bases removed from V and 0 bases from J, the gap between germline ends came to 8 bases. CDR3 size: 15 residues.

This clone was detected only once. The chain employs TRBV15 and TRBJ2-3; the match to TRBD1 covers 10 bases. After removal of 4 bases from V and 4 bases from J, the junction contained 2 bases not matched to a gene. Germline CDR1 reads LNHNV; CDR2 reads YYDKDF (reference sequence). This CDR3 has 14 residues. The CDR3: CATSTGQGADTQYF. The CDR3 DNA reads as TGTGCCACCAGCACCGGACAGGGGGCAGATACGCAGTATTTT.

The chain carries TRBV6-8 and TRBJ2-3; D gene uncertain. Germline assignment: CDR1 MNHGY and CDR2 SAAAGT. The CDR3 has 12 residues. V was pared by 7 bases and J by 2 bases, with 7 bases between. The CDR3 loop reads CASTELTDTQYF. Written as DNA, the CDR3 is TGTGCCAGCACCGAACTCACAGATACGCAGTATTTT.

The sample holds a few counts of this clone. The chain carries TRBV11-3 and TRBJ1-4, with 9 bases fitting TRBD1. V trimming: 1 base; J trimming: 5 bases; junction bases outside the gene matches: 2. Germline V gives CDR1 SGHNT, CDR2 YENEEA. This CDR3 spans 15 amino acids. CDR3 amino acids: CASSLGTGANEKLFF. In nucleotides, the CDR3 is TGTGCCAGCAGCTTAGGGACAGGGGCGAATGAAAAACTGTTTTTT. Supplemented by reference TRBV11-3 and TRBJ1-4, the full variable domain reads EAGVVQSPRYKIIEKKQPVAFWCNPISGHNTLYWYLQNLGQGPELLIRYENEEAVDDSQLPKDRFSAERLKGVDSTLKIQPAELGDSAVYLCASSLGTGANEKLFFGSGTQLSVL.

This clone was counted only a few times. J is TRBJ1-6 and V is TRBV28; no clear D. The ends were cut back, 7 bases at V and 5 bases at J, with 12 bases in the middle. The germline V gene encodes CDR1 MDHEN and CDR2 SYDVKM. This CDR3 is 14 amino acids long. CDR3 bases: TGTGCCAGCAAGGTTTGGACTGATAATTCACCCCTCCACTTT. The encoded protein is CASKVWTDNSPLHF. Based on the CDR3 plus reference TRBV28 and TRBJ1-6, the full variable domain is DVKVTQSSRYLVKRTGEKVFLECVQDMDHENMFWYRQDPGLGLRLIYFSYDVKMKEKGDIPEGYSVSREKKERFSLILESASTNQTSMYLCASKVWTDNSPLHFGNGTRLTVT.

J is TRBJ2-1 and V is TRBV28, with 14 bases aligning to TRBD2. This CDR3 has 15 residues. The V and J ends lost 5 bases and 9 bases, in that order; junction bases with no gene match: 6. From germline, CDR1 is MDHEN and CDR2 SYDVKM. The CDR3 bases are TGTGCCAGCAGTCCCGGGACTAGCGGGAGAAGTGAGCAGTTCTTC. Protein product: CASSPGTSGRSEQFF.

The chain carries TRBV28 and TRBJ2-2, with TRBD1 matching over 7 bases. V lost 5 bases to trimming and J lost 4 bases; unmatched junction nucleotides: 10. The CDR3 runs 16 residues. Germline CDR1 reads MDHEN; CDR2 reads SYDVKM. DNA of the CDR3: TGTGCCAGCAGTGGCGCGAGGGGGCCGGGCACCGGGGAGCTGTTTTTT. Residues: CASSGARGPGTGELFF. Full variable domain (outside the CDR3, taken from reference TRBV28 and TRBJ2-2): DVKVTQSSRYLVKRTGEKVFLECVQDMDHENMFWYRQDPGLGLRLIYFSYDVKMKEKGDIPEGYSVSREKKERFSLILESASTNQTSMYLCASSGARGPGTGELFFGEGSRLTVL.

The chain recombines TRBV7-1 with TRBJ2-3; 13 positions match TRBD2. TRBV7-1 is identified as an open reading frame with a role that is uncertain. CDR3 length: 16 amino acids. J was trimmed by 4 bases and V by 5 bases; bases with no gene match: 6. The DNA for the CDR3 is TGTGCCAGCAGCCCCCAACTAGCGGGGGGGCCAGATACGCAGTATTTT. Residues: CASSPQLAGGPDTQYF.